The T cell receptor (beta chain) described here comes from a study of T cells in Graves' hyperthyroidism and ophthalmopathy. Overall study: Pretreatment peripheral blood was obtained at initial diagnosis.

Amplification yielded TCR beta CDR3 regions, with RNA transcripts as the source. TCR CDR3 regions were first amplified by RT-PCR with HTBI primers. TCRdb re-called the multiplex PCR reads through MiXCR, storing one row per CDR3 protein. The sample includes some 570,000 distinct CDR3 sequences, 13% to 15% seen only once; the top ten take roughly 6.9%. Germline trimming cut 5 bases from V and 3 bases from J; bases unmatched to any gene: 2. Germline CDR1 reads SGHVS; CDR2 reads FQNEAQ. This CDR3 comprises 13 residues. This clonotype was counted many times. What it binds is unknown. Study-level points and caveats: Appearing also in blood were most of the thyroid clonotypes expanded above 0.001.

The chain joins TRBV7-8 to TRBJ2-7; 9 positions agree with TRBD1. This TCR came from a woman between 18 and 29 years old with Graves' ophthalmopathy. Input material: blood. CDR3 amino acids: CASSLDRGYEQYF. In nucleotides, the CDR3 is TGTGCCAGCAGCCTGGACAGGGGCTACGAGCAGTACTTC.